Given below is one TCR beta chain in context. The sample originates from a study of early stage breast cancer tumors. Study-wide background: Each sample averaged approximately 10-fold read coverage.

Clones were sequenced by immunoSEQ multiplex PCR, and TCRdb holds only the in-frame ones, with some missing. Of 8,500 to 10,000 clones in the sample, around 76% were seen once. V lost 2 bases, J lost 8 bases, and 11 bases lay in between. The CDR3 totals 13 residues. Germline CDR1 SGHTS, CDR2 YDEGEE. Sequenced sample: normal breast tissue next to the tumor. The J gene is TRBJ2-1, the V gene TRBV5-8; D is unclear. The sequence derives from a person aged 35-50 years with breast cancer. This CDR3 reads CASSFPGFDEQFF. DNA for the CDR3: TGTGCCAGCAGCTTTCCGGGTTTCGATGAGCAGTTCTTC.